The 5 T cell receptor beta chains presented below share a single source sample, sequenced in a study of cytomegalovirus exposure and HLA in healthy donors. The PCR was carried out with 60 Vbeta primers and 13 Jbeta primers. Measured with immunoSEQ multiplex PCR; TCRdb has only the in-frame clones, and not every one. Of about 90,000 clones detected, about 62% appear once; the ten largest clones hold 3.9%. Sequenced input: PBMCs. The source of these receptors is a young man in good health and CMV-seronegative.

This clone is categorized as medium-sized. The genes are TRBV7-6 and TRBJ1-1; no firm D call. CDR1 is SGHVS and CDR2 is FNYEAQ in the germline V gene. The CDR3 consists of 13 residues. The V end was cut by 1 base, the J end by 3 bases, with 6 bases between. The CDR3 DNA sequence: TGTGCCAGCAGCTTAGACAGCTACACTGAAGCTTTCTTT. It codes for CASSLDSYTEAFF.

The chain recombines TRBV19 with TRBJ2-7; D ambiguous. The germline V gene encodes CDR1 LNHDA and CDR2 SQIVND (reference sequence). Trimming left V 1 base short and J 2 bases short, with 6 bases between. CDR3 length equals 13 residues. This CDR3 reads CASSIGATYEQYF. In DNA form, the CDR3 reads TGTGCCAGTAGTATAGGGGCTACCTACGAGCAGTACTTC. The variable domain in full, completed from reference TRBV19 and TRBJ2-7, reads DGGITQSPKYLFRKEGQNVTLSCEQNLNHDAMYWYRQDPGQGLRLIYYSQIVNDFQKGDIAEGYSVSREKKESFPLTVTSAQKNPTAFYLCASSIGATYEQYFGPGTRLTVT.

The genes are TRBV7-9 and TRBJ2-6; D gene uncertain. Trimming removed 0 bases from V and 1 base from J, with 10 bases in between. This CDR3 spans 17 amino acids. Germline CDR1 reads SEHNR; CDR2 reads FQNEAQ (reference sequence). CDR3 sequence (DNA): TGTGCCAGCAGCTTAGCGTCGCAGTCTTCTGGGGCCAACGTCCTGACTTTC. The encoded protein is CASSLASQSSGANVLTF.

The chain joins TRBV5-4 to TRBJ1-1; TRBD1 agrees at 7 bases. V shed 4 bases, J shed 8 bases, and the junction held 5 bases outside the gene matches. The CDR3 has 12 residues. CDR1 SGHNT and CDR2 YYREEE come from the germline V gene (reference sequence). This chain's CDR3 is CASSQDRSEAFF. The CDR3 DNA reads as TGTGCCAGCAGCCAGGACAGGAGCGAAGCTTTCTTT.

The CDR3 sequence: CASSLPLLASGIESYEQYF. The CDR3 DNA sequence: TGTGCCAGCAGTTTGCCGCTATTAGCTAGCGGGATAGAGTCCTACGAGCAGTACTTC. The rearrangement joins TRBV28 to TRBJ2-7; 9 bases are shared with TRBD2. The CDR3 is 19 amino acids. With 3 bases clipped from V and 1 base from J, the junction kept 16 bases outside the gene matches. CDR1 and CDR2 (germline): MDHEN, SYDVKM.